These T cell receptor beta chains were read from a single sample in a study of cytomegalovirus exposure and HLA in healthy donors. Sequenced by immunoSEQ multiplex PCR; TCRdb stores in-frame clones only, minus some. In the table there are some 52,000 clones, approximately 70% of which are singletons. The sample comprised PBMCs. The source of these receptors is a woman aged 45-65 years in good health and CMV-seronegative. CDR3s include the opening cysteine and the closing phenylalanine or tryptophan. Fields, in order: D gene, J gene, V gene, clone size, CDR3 DNA, CDR3 protein. The D gene is left open where the match is weak. Clone size appears in some rows only: once, few, many, or a class for an expanded clone.

>.|TRBJ2-5|TRBV9|few
TGTGCCAGCAGCCCCCGGTGGGGGACAACCCACCAAGAGACCCAGTACTTC
CASSPRWGTTHQETQYF
>.|TRBJ2-7|TRBV28|few
TGTGCCAGCACTTCTACGCGGGCAGTTAACTACGAGCAGTACTTC
CASTSTRAVNYEQYF
>.|TRBJ1-1|TRBV20-1|once
TGCAGTGGCCGGGAGAACACTGAAGCTTTCTTT
CSGRENTEAFF
>.|TRBJ2-1|TRBV5-1|.
TGCGCCAGCATCGCCACAAGCGGGTCCAATGAGCAGTTCTTC
CASIATSGSNEQFF
>TRBD1|TRBJ2-5|TRBV11-3|few
TGTGCCAGCAGCCTCGGACAGGGGGCAGAAGAGACCCAGTACTTC
CASSLGQGAEETQYF
>.|TRBJ1-1|TRBV21-1|.
TGTGCCACCTTGCTCCGAGCGCGGTGGGGAGGGAGAGGAAGGACGAGCACTGAAGCTTTCTTT
CATLLRARWGGRGRTSTEAFF
>TRBD1|TRBJ1-1|TRBV27|.
TGTGCCAGCAGTTTACAGGGGGGGAACACTGAAGCTTTCTTT
CASSLQGGNTEAFF
>TRBD1|TRBJ2-3|TRBV5-1|.
TGCGCCAGCAGCTTGGAGGGACAGCACACAGATACGCAGTATTTT
CASSLEGQHTDTQYF
>.|TRBJ1-6|TRBV18|once
TGTGCCAGCTCACTATTAGATCCTAATAATTCACCCCTCCACTTT
CASSLLDPNNSPLHF
>TRBD2|TRBJ2-5|TRBV6-1|.
TGTGCCAGCAGTGAAGCAGGGACTAGCGTGGGGACCCAGTACTTC
CASSEAGTSVGTQYF
>TRBD1|TRBJ1-1|TRBV7-2|.
TGTGCCAGCAGCCCAGGGGGTGAAGCTTTCTTT
CASSPGGEAFF
>TRBD1|TRBJ2-5|TRBV15|few
TGTGCCACCAGCAGGGACAGGGGACAGGAGACCCAGTACTTC
CATSRDRGQETQYF
>TRBD1|TRBJ1-2|TRBV28|.
TGTGCCAGCAGTTTCATGGGACAGAAGATTGGCTACACCTTC
CASSFMGQKIGYTF
>.|TRBJ2-5|TRBV18|.
TGTGCCAGCTCCGCTGGGGCAGAGACCCAGTACTTC
CASSAGAETQYF
>TRBD2|TRBJ2-1|TRBV6-1|few
TGTGCCAGCAGTGAACTAATAAGCGGGGCCACCTACAATGAGCAGTTCTTC
CASSELISGATYNEQFF
>TRBD2|TRBJ2-3|TRBV5-1|.
TGCGCCAGCAGCCCCGGGACTAGCGCTACAGATACGCAGTATTTT
CASSPGTSATDTQYF
>.|TRBJ1-5|TRBV19|.
TGTGCCAGTAGTATAGCAGGCAATCAGCCCCAGCATTTT
CASSIAGNQPQHF
>TRBD1|TRBJ2-7|TRBV7-2|.
TGTGCCAGCAGGACCATCGACCGGGACAGAAGTTCCTACGAGCAGTACTTC
CASRTIDRDRSSYEQYF
>.|TRBJ2-3|TRBV7-8|few
TGTGCCAGCAGCTTCCAGGGTGGGGACACAGATACGCAGTATTTT
CASSFQGGDTDTQYF
>TRBD1|TRBJ1-6|TRBV6-6|.
TGTGCCAGCAGTAGACAGGGTGGGCGGAATTCACCCCTCCACTTT
CASSRQGGRNSPLHF
>TRBD2|TRBJ2-2|TRBV6-5|.
TGTGCCAGCAGTTTATCTAGCGGGTCGAACACCGGGGAGCTGTTTTTT
CASSLSSGSNTGELFF
>.|TRBJ2-7|TRBV28|once
TGTGCCAGCAGTCGTGAGACAGCCTCCTACGAGCAGTACTTC
CASSRETASYEQYF